Below are 27 T cell receptor beta chains sequenced from a single sample in a study of control samples from healthy donors and cancer patients. Libraries were prepared by immunoSEQ multiplex PCR; TCRdb keeps only in-frame clonotypes and omits some of them. The sample includes roughly 150,000 clones, around 90% of them seen just once. The sequencing input was blood. These receptors all come from a man aged 18 to 30 in good health.

The gene calls are TRBV30 and TRBJ1-1; no firm D call. This CDR3 is built from 13 residues. V was shortened by 2 bases and J by 1 base, with 8 bases between the two germline ends. Germline V gene data show CDR1 as GTSNPN and CDR2 as SVGIG (reference sequence). The CDR3 here is CAWSNSWNTEAFF. As DNA, the CDR3 is TGTGCCTGGAGTAACAGTTGGAACACTGAAGCTTTCTTT.

The chain employs TRBV6-1 and TRBJ2-5; TRBD1 agrees at 10 bases. This CDR3 spans 14 amino acids. Germline V CDR1 and CDR2: MNHNS, SASEGT. With 3 bases clipped from V and 4 bases from J, the junction kept 2 bases outside the gene matches. CDR3 in amino acids: CASSETGGRETQYF. In DNA, the CDR3 is TGTGCCAGCAGTGAGACAGGGGGCAGAGAGACCCAGTACTTC.

V gene TRBV28 combines with J gene TRBJ1-1; D gene unclear. V lost 5 bases and J lost 4, with 14 bases in between. There are 14 residues in the CDR3. CDR1 is MDHEN, CDR2 SYDVKM, per germline. Written as DNA, the CDR3 is TGTGCCAGCAGTCCCCCGCGGGGTATCACTGAAGCTTTCTTT. Translated, it gives CASSPPRGITEAFF.

The chain is built from TRBV13 and TRBJ2-7, with TRBD1 matching 9 bases. Germline V lookup: CDR1 PRHDT, CDR2 FYEKMQ (reference sequence). The V segment lost 0 bases and the J segment 6 bases; nucleotides outside the gene matches: 0. The CDR3 has 13 amino acids. CDR3 sequence (DNA): TGTGCCAGCAGCTTAGGGACAGGGGGCGAGCAGTACTTC. Encoded protein: CASSLGTGGEQYF. The full variable domain, with the rest looked up from reference TRBV13 and TRBJ2-7, is AAGVIQSPRHLIKEKRETATLKCYPIPRHDTVYWYQQGPGQDPQFLISFYEKMQSDKGSIPDRFSAQQFSDYHSELNMSSLELGDSALYFCASSLGTGGEQYFGPGTRLTVT.

The chain couples TRBV28 to TRBJ1-4; weak D call: TRBD1 (5 bases). V lost 8 bases and J lost 4, with 20 bases in between. Germline V gene sequence: CDR1 MDHEN, CDR2 SYDVKM. The CDR3 consists of 16 residues. CDR3 coding DNA: TGTGCCAGCTCATTGGATCGGGGGTTGGGTAATGAAAAACTGTTTTTT. Its protein is CASSLDRGLGNEKLFF.

The rearrangement links TRBV27 to TRBJ2-5; tentatively, D is TRBD1 (7 bases). CDR1 MNHEY and CDR2 SMNVEV come from the germline V gene (reference sequence). Trimming shortened V by 8 bases and J by 5 bases, and 21 bases separated the two germline ends. The CDR3 covers 15 residues. The CDR3 region has the DNA TGTGCCAGCCGCAAATCAGGGGGGCTCGGGGAGACCCAGTACTTC. Translating gives CASRKSGGLGETQYF.

The chain has TRBV5-1 and TRBJ2-4, with 9 bases matching TRBD1. The CDR3 has 18 residues. Germline V gives CDR1 SGHRS, CDR2 YFSETQ. V dropped 1 base and J dropped 0; count of bases not matched to a gene: 8. CDR3 DNA sequence: TGCGCCAGCAGCTTGCCGGGACAGGGTCTCCTAGCCAAAAACATTCAGTACTTC. Amino acid sequence: CASSLPGQGLLAKNIQYF.

This chain connects TRBV5-6 to TRBJ2-1; D uncertain. The V end was cut by 2 bases, the J end by 3 bases, with 12 bases between. The CDR3 extends over 15 amino acids. Germline CDR1 SGHDT, CDR2 YYEEEE. The CDR3 spells CASSLAQRGYNEQFF. In DNA, the CDR3 is TGTGCCAGCAGCTTAGCCCAGAGAGGCTACAATGAGCAGTTCTTC.

The chain carries TRBV4-2 and TRBJ2-3; D perhaps matches TRBD1 (6 bases). The CDR3 totals 15 residues. The germline CDR1 and CDR2 sequences are LGHNA and YNFKEQ. Trimming took 1 base from V and 3 from J, leaving 11 bases between them. The CDR3 DNA is TGTGCCAGCAGCCAAGGCCACAGGGCGACAGATACGCAGTATTTT. Translating it yields CASSQGHRATDTQYF.

This chain links TRBV28 with TRBJ1-2; 9 positions agree with TRBD1. The germline V gene has CDR1 MDHEN and CDR2 SYDVKM. The CDR3 has 15 residues. The CDR3 bases are TGTGCTATCCTTACCTCCGGGACAGGGAACTATGGCTACACCTTC. Translating it yields CAILTSGTGNYGYTF.

The V and J genes are TRBV5-5 and TRBJ2-2; no clear D. The CDR3 totals 13 residues. Germline CDR1 and CDR2: SGHKS and YYEKEE (reference sequence). V was cut by 2 bases and J by 2 bases, with 4 bases left in between. The CDR3 sequence: CASSFANTGELFF. DNA for the CDR3: TGTGCCAGCAGCTTCGCCAACACCGGGGAGCTGTTTTTT.

In its sample, this clone was seen a few times. The chain uses TRBV5-1 and TRBJ2-2; 12 bases are shared with TRBD1. The CDR3 consists of 18 residues. V shed 4 bases and J 7 bases; nucleotides not matched to a gene: 14. The germline V gene has CDR1 SGHRS and CDR2 YFSETQ. The CDR3 nucleotides are TGCGCCAGCAGCCTGAACCTACCGGGACAGGGGGCCGGCGGGGAGCTGTTTTTT. Protein product: CASSLNLPGQGAGGELFF. Using reference TRBV5-1 and TRBJ2-2 for the parts outside the CDR3, the full variable domain is KAGVTQTPRYLIKTRGQQVTLSCSPISGHRSVSWYQQTPGQGLQFLFEYFSETQRNKGNFPGRFSGRQFSNSRSEMNVSTLELGDSALYLCASSLNLPGQGAGGELFFGEGSRLTVL.

This clone is a singleton in its sample. This sequence joins TRBV5-1 and TRBJ2-3; D perhaps matches TRBD1 (5 bases). The V end lost 0 bases, the J end lost 0 bases, and 8 bases lay between the germline ends. The CDR3 length is 15 residues. Germline lookup yields CDR1 SGHRS and CDR2 YFSETQ. The CDR3 nucleotides are TGCGCCAGCAGCTTGGGGGGCGCCAGCACAGATACGCAGTATTTT. This encodes CASSLGGASTDTQYF.

The chain couples TRBV18 to TRBJ2-2; maybe TRBD1 (6 bases). This CDR3 has 17 amino acids. Per germline, CDR1 KGHSH and CDR2 LQKENI. Trimming pared 0 bases from V and 7 bases from J, leaving 18 bases between. Here the CDR3 reads CASSPPLSTGDYGELFF. In DNA form, the CDR3 reads TGTGCCAGCTCACCACCGTTGTCGACAGGAGACTACGGGGAGCTGTTTTTT.

The genes are TRBV6-2 or TRBV6-3 and TRBJ1-2, with 9 bases matching TRBD1. V shed 5 bases and J 8 bases; nucleotides not matched to a gene: 6. CDR1 is MNHEY, CDR2 SVGEGT, per germline. This CDR3 has 13 residues. CDR3 residues: CASSTGTGQGYTF. CDR3 nucleotide sequence: TGTGCCAGCAGTACCGGGACAGGGCAGGGCTACACCTTC.

A single count supports this clone. The CDR3 region is CASSEMGPSEQYF. The CDR3 nucleotides are TGTGCCAGCAGTGAAATGGGGCCTTCCGAGCAGTACTTC. The chain combines TRBV2 with TRBJ2-7, with D tentatively TRBD1 (5 bases). V lost 2 bases, J lost 6 bases, and 11 bases lay in between. Germline assignment: CDR1 SNHLY and CDR2 FYNNEI. This CDR3 has 13 amino acids.

Only one count was recorded for this clone. The chain combines TRBV27 with TRBJ2-1; 10 positions agree with TRBD1. This CDR3 is 13 amino acids long. The V gene's germline CDR1 is MNHEY and CDR2 SMNVEV (reference sequence). With 5 bases clipped from V and 8 bases from J, the junction kept 3 bases outside the gene matches. CDR3 coding DNA: TGTGCCAGCAGTATCGACAGGGGGCATGAGCAGTTCTTC. Translation: CASSIDRGHEQFF.

The chain links TRBV28 to TRBJ2-4, with D uncertain. The germline V and J ends were trimmed by 3 bases and 9 bases, with 9 bases remaining between them. Germline V gene data show CDR1 as MDHEN and CDR2 as SYDVKM. This CDR3 spans 12 amino acids. The CDR3 DNA reads TGTGCCAGCAGTTTTGTGGGTCCCATTCAGTACTTC. Protein: CASSFVGPIQYF.

The sample holds one count of this clone. This rearrangement joins TRBV15 to TRBJ2-7; no clear D gene. This CDR3 spans 14 amino acids. Germline CDR1 and CDR2: LNHNV and YYDKDF (reference sequence). The germline V and J ends were trimmed by 4 bases and 2 bases, with 12 bases remaining between them. The DNA for the CDR3 is TGTGCCACCAGCACAAGGACGAATACCTACGAGCAGTACTTC. As protein: CATSTRTNTYEQYF.

The V and J genes are TRBV9 and TRBJ2-5; TRBD1 matches 9 bases. This CDR3 spans 15 amino acids. V shed 2 bases, J shed 2 bases, and the junction held 4 bases outside the gene matches. Germline V gene lookup returns CDR1 SGDLS and CDR2 YYNGEE. The CDR3 here is CASSVRDRAQETQYF. The CDR3 DNA reads as TGTGCCAGCAGCGTGCGGGACAGGGCTCAAGAGACCCAGTACTTC.

The CDR3 loop reads CASGDRRRLAGSDTQYF. The CDR3 DNA reads TGTGCCAGCGGCGACAGAAGGAGGCTAGCGGGCTCGGATACGCAGTATTTT. The genes are TRBV3-1 (or the pseudogene TRBV3-2) and TRBJ2-3, with 8 bases fitting TRBD2. V lost 8 bases to trimming and J lost 6 bases; unmatched junction nucleotides: 19. The CDR3 extends over 17 amino acids. From germline, CDR1 is LGHDT and CDR2 YNNKEL (reference sequence).

About this clone: The sample has other DNA sequences that encode this CDR3 too. This chain links TRBV7-2 with TRBJ2-5; the D call may be TRBD1 or TRBD2 (6 bases each). The length of the CDR3 is 14 residues. Trimming took off 0 bases at V and 5 bases at J, with 10 bases between the two ends. From germline, CDR1 is SGHTA and CDR2 FQGNSA. The CDR3 region is CASSLAGGRETQYF. The CDR3 DNA reads as TGTGCCAGCAGCTTAGCGGGGGGCCGTGAGACCCAGTACTTC.

The chain combines TRBV24-1 with TRBJ1-5; 9 nucleotides agree with TRBD1. Germline assignment: CDR1 KGHDR and CDR2 SFDVKD. The V and J ends lost 0 bases and 7 bases, in that order; junction bases with no gene match: 12. This CDR3 has 18 residues. CDR3 sequence: CATSDLSHRTGVEQPQHF. The CDR3 bases are TGTGCCACCAGTGATTTGAGCCACCGGACAGGGGTAGAGCAGCCCCAGCATTTT.

The chain employs TRBV19 and TRBJ1-6, with D hard to call. The CDR3 sequence is 13 residues long. V was cut by 6 bases and J by 9 bases, with 12 bases left in between. Germline V gene lookup returns CDR1 LNHDA and CDR2 SQIVND (reference sequence). CDR3 coding DNA: TGTGCCAGTAGCGGCAGCATGGCTTCACCCCTCCACTTT. It translates to CASSGSMASPLHF.

The chain employs TRBV5-1 and TRBJ2-7; D possibly corresponds to TRBD1 (5 bases). Germline loops: CDR1 SGHRS, CDR2 YFSETQ. V was shortened by 1 base and J by 5 bases, with 7 bases between the two germline ends. The length of the CDR3 is 12 residues. In DNA form, the CDR3 reads TGCGCCAGCAGCTTGCTAGGGGACGAGCAGTACTTC. Its translation is CASSLLGDEQYF. The variable domain in full, with the rest retrieved from reference TRBV5-1 and TRBJ2-7, is KAGVTQTPRYLIKTRGQQVTLSCSPISGHRSVSWYQQTPGQGLQFLFEYFSETQRNKGNFPGRFSGRQFSNSRSEMNVSTLELGDSALYLCASSLLGDEQYFGPGTRLTVT.

This rearrangement joins TRBV9 to TRBJ1-5; D unclear. The CDR3 sequence is 15 residues long. V lost 4 bases to trimming and J lost 3 bases, with 14 bases between them. The germline CDR1 and CDR2 sequences are SGDLS and YYNGEE. CDR3 nucleotides: TGTGCCAGCAGCCCCCGGGAAGGGATCAATCAGCCCCAGCATTTT. This sequence encodes CASSPREGINQPQHF.

The sample holds a few counts of this clone. The chain uses TRBV15 and TRBJ2-3, with 9 bases identical to TRBD2. The germline gives CDR1 LNHNV, CDR2 YYDKDF (reference sequence). After removal of 0 bases from V and 0 bases from J, the junction contained 10 bases not matched to a gene. This CDR3 is built from 19 residues. The CDR3 DNA reads TGTGCCACCAGCAGAGATCTAGGGCCTAGCGGGGTTAGCACAGATACGCAGTATTTT. It is translated as CATSRDLGPSGVSTDTQYF.